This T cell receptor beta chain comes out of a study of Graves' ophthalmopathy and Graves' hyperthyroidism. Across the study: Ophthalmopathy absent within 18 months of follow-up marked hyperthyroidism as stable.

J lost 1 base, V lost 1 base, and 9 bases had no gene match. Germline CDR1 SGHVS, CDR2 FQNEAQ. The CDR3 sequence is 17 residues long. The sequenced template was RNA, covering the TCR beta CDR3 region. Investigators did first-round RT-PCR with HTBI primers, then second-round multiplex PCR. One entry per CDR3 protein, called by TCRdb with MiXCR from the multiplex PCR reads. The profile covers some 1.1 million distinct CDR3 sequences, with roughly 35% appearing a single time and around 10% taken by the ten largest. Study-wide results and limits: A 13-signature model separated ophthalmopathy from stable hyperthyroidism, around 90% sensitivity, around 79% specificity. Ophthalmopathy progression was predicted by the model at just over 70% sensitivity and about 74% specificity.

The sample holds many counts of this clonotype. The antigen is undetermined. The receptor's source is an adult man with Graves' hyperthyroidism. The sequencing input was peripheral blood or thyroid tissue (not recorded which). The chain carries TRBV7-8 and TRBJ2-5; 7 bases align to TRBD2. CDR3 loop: CASSLGVMRGSQETQYF. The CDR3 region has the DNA TGTGCCAGCAGCTTAGGGGTTATGCGGGGGAGCCAAGAGACCCAGTACTTC. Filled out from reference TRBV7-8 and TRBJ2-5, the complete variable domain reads GAGVSQSPRYKVAKRGQDVALRCDPISGHVSLFWYQQALGQGPEFLTYFQNEAQLDKSGLPSDRFFAERPEGSVSTLKIQRTQQEDSAVYLCASSLGVMRGSQETQYFGPGTRLLVL.